The 16 T cell receptor beta chains listed next were all sequenced from one sample in a study of shared clonotypes between healthy human individuals. Sequenced by immunoSEQ multiplex PCR; TCRdb stores in-frame clones only, minus some. Altogether some 1.5 million clones are present, nearly 99% being singletons, with the ten largest covering roughly 0.42%. Specimen: naive CD4+ T cells sorted from blood. Subset described: CD45RA+ positively selected. The source is a man aged 30 to 45 in good health.

The V gene is TRBV11-2, the J gene TRBJ2-7; D gene uncertain. The CDR3 runs to 14 residues. Germline CDR1 SGHAT, CDR2 FQNNGV. Trimming took 8 bases from V and 0 from J, leaving 14 bases between them. The DNA of the CDR3 is TGTGCCAGCCGAATCCGGTGGAGCTCCTACGAGCAGTACTTC. Its translation: CASRIRWSSYEQYF.

CDR3 sequence (DNA): TGTGCCAGTAGTTATGACCTACACACCGGGGAGCTGTTTTTT. Its translation: CASSYDLHTGELFF. The genes are TRBV19 and TRBJ2-2; D ambiguous. CDR3 length: 14 residues. Per germline, CDR1 LNHDA and CDR2 SQIVND (reference sequence). V was shortened by 5 bases and J by 3 bases, with 10 bases between the two germline ends. Complete variable domain (other parts from reference TRBV19 and TRBJ2-2): DGGITQSPKYLFRKEGQNVTLSCEQNLNHDAMYWYRQDPGQGLRLIYYSQIVNDFQKGDIAEGYSVSREKKESFPLTVTSAQKNPTAFYLCASSYDLHTGELFFGEGSRLTVL.

The chain employs TRBV29-1 and TRBJ2-5; 10 nucleotides match TRBD2. The CDR3 consists of 14 residues. The J segment lost 5 bases and the V segment lost 0 bases, leaving 3 bases of the junction unmatched. Per germline, CDR1 SQVTM and CDR2 ANQGSEA. CDR3 nucleotide sequence: TGCAGCGTTGAAGATACTAGCGGGACGGAGACCCAGTACTTC. Protein: CSVEDTSGTETQYF.

This clone has a single count. This sequence joins TRBV5-1 and TRBJ2-7; TRBD1 aligns across 9 bases. CDR3 size: 16 residues. The germline V gene encodes CDR1 SGHRS and CDR2 YFSETQ. Trimming took 0 bases from V and 3 from J; bases not matched to a gene: 7. CDR3 sequence reads: CASSLAEPGQGYEQYF. The CDR3 DNA is TGCGCCAGCAGCTTGGCCGAACCGGGACAGGGCTACGAGCAGTACTTC.

The chain uses TRBV5-1 and TRBJ2-1, with TRBD2 identical over 7 bases. The trim removed 0 bases at V and 7 bases at J, leaving 4 bases unmatched. Per the germline V gene, CDR1 is SGHRS and CDR2 is YFSETQ. The CDR3 is 14 residues long. The DNA for the CDR3 is TGCGCCAGCAGCTTGGGGACTAGATTGAATGAGCAGTTCTTC. Its translation is CASSLGTRLNEQFF.

The J gene is TRBJ2-3, the V gene TRBV7-6, with TRBD2 matching 7 bases. After removal of 0 bases from V and 2 bases from J, the junction contained 8 bases not matched to a gene. CDR3 length equals 17 residues. Germline loops: CDR1 SGHVS, CDR2 FNYEAQ. The DNA of the CDR3 is TGTGCCAGCAGCTTAGCCGGACTAGTAATATACACAGATACGCAGTATTTT. Its protein product is CASSLAGLVIYTDTQYF.

The chain couples TRBV5-1 to TRBJ2-2, with D uncertain. V was pared by 3 bases and J by 4 bases, with 13 bases between. The length of the CDR3 is 15 residues. CDR1 is SGHRS, CDR2 YFSETQ, per germline. The CDR3 bases are TGCGCCAGCAGCTCATCAGGTGAAAGCACCGGGGAGCTGTTTTTT. Translated, it gives CASSSSGESTGELFF.

The chain is built from TRBV5-5 and TRBJ2-1; a weak D match, TRBD1 (5 bases). The V end lost 0 bases, the J end lost 3 bases, and 13 bases lay between the germline ends. Germline CDR1 and CDR2: SGHKS and YYEKEE (reference sequence). The CDR3 contains 16 residues. The CDR3 region is CASSLVQGGVYNEQFF. The CDR3 DNA follows: TGTGCCAGCAGCTTGGTCCAGGGTGGGGTCTACAATGAGCAGTTCTTC.

This rearrangement joins TRBV7-9 to TRBJ1-2; 9 nucleotides match TRBD1. CDR3 length: 14 residues. The V gene's germline CDR1 is SEHNR and CDR2 FQNEAQ (reference sequence). Trimming cost V 1 base and J 5 bases; bases outside gene matches: 2. CDR3 residues: CASSLDRGLYGYTF. The CDR3 DNA sequence: TGTGCCAGCAGCTTAGACAGGGGGCTTTATGGCTACACCTTC.

In its sample, this clone was seen once. The rearrangement links TRBV11-2 to TRBJ2-7; D might be TRBD2 (6 bases). Trimming left V 5 bases short and J 4 bases short, with 15 bases between. The CDR3 is 14 residues long. The V gene's germline CDR1 is SGHAT and CDR2 FQNNGV. DNA for the CDR3: TGTGCCAGCAGCCCGGGACTCCCTACGTACGAGCAGTACTTC. This encodes CASSPGLPTYEQYF. The variable domain in full, completed from reference TRBV11-2 and TRBJ2-7, reads EAGVAQSPRYKIIEKRQSVAFWCNPISGHATLYWYQQILGQGPKLLIQFQNNGVVDDSQLPKDRFSAERLKGVDSTLKIQPAKLEDSAVYLCASSPGLPTYEQYFGPGTRLTVT.

This chain joins TRBV30 and TRBJ2-5; weak D call: TRBD1 (8 bases). From germline, CDR1 is GTSNPN and CDR2 SVGIG (reference sequence). Trimming cost V 7 bases and J 2 bases, with 14 bases left between them. The CDR3 sequence is 13 residues long. The CDR3 DNA sequence: TGTGCCTATAAGCGGGACAGGCAAGAGACCCAGTACTTC. It codes for CAYKRDRQETQYF.

CDR3 protein: CAWSIGGDNQPQHF. DNA for the CDR3: TGTGCCTGGAGTATAGGGGGAGACAATCAGCCCCAGCATTTT. This sequence joins TRBV30 and TRBJ1-5; D is possibly TRBD1 (6 bases). Trimming took 2 bases from V and 3 from J, leaving 11 bases between them. Germline CDR1 reads GTSNPN; CDR2 reads SVGIG (reference sequence). The CDR3 contains 14 residues.

The rearrangement uses TRBV5-4 and TRBJ2-2; no definite D call. CDR1 is SGHNT, CDR2 YYREEE, per germline (reference sequence). With 0 bases removed from V and 6 bases from J, the gap between germline ends came to 12 bases. The CDR3 has 15 amino acids. The CDR3 bases are TGTGCCAGCAGCTTGGTCGGCTCAGGACCCGGGGAGCTGTTTTTT. Translation: CASSLVGSGPGELFF. The full variable domain, rest sourced from reference TRBV5-4 and TRBJ2-2, is ETGVTQSPTHLIKTRGQQVTLRCSSQSGHNTVSWYQQALGQGPQFIFQYYREEENGRGNFPPRFSGLQFPNYSSELNVNALELDDSALYLCASSLVGSGPGELFFGEGSRLTVL.

The chain recombines TRBV29-1 with TRBJ2-7, with 8 bases fitting TRBD1. V was clipped by 1 base and J by 1 base; unmatched bases: 3. CDR1 and CDR2 from the germline V gene are SQVTM and ANQGSEA. This CDR3 has 14 amino acids. In DNA form, the CDR3 reads TGCAGCGTTGAAGGAACAGGGGGGTCCTACGAGCAGTACTTC. Translation: CSVEGTGGSYEQYF.

The chain combines TRBV7-7 with TRBJ2-1; 12 bases fit TRBD1. V dropped 4 bases and J dropped 7; count of bases not matched to a gene: 8. The CDR3 is 16 residues long. Per the germline V gene, CDR1 is SSHAT and CDR2 is FNYEAQ (reference sequence). The CDR3 coding sequence is TGTGCCAGCAGCTCGGGGACAGGGGGCGATGGTAATGAGCAGTTCTTC. Translating gives CASSSGTGGDGNEQFF.

This clone was observed a single time. DNA for the CDR3: TGCGCCAGCAGCAGGAGCCCGGGACTAGCGGCCGGGGAGCTGTTTTTT. Translated: CASSRSPGLAAGELFF. This chain links TRBV5-1 with TRBJ2-2, with 11 bases fitting TRBD2. Germline V gives CDR1 SGHRS, CDR2 YFSETQ. The CDR3 runs 16 residues. V lost 4 bases to trimming and J lost 6 bases; unmatched junction nucleotides: 8.